This T cell receptor (beta chain) was obtained from a study of T cell responses to AZD1222 COVID-19 vaccine. Repertoires were generated with immunoSEQ multiplex PCR, while TCRdb's copy carries only in-frame clones and drops some. Here the sample spans about 150,000 clones, 90% being singletons. V lost 6 bases, J lost 7 bases, and 21 bases lay in between. The CDR3 runs 15 residues. CDR1 is MNHEY and CDR2 is SVGAGI in the germline V gene. Sequencing used peripheral blood, obtained 28 days after the second AZD1222 dose. The sequence was collected from an adult who received the AZD1222 COVID-19 vaccine. The chain is built from TRBV6-5 and TRBJ1-2, with TRBD1 as a possible D gene (5 bases). The CDR3 reads CASRSTGTPLLGYTF. In DNA, the CDR3 is TGTGCCAGCAGATCTACCGGGACCCCTTTACTTGGCTACACCTTC.